The 22 T cell receptor beta chains below all came from one sample that was sequenced in a study of cytomegalovirus exposure and HLA in healthy donors. Assay: immunoSEQ multiplex PCR; the TCRdb copy retains only in-frame clones and omits some. The sample includes more than 200,000 clones, less than 90% seen only once; the top ten take around 12%. Input material: PBMCs. These receptors were taken from a man aged 18 to 30 in good health and CMV-seropositive.

The gene calls are TRBV5-1 and TRBJ2-5, with a weak D call TRBD1 (6 bases). There are 15 residues in the CDR3. CDR1 is SGHRS and CDR2 is YFSETQ in the germline V gene. Trimming cost V 4 bases and J 5 bases, with 18 bases left between them. The CDR3 DNA reads TGCGCCAGCAGCCCCCTGGGGGCGGTACCGGAGACCCAGTACTTC. Translated, it gives CASSPLGAVPETQYF.

This chain links TRBV6-1 with TRBJ1-5; TRBD1 aligns across 9 bases. With V trimmed by 2 bases and J by 5 bases, 7 bases remained unmatched. Germline CDR1 and CDR2: MNHNS and SASEGT. This CDR3 is 16 amino acids long. The CDR3 DNA reads TGTGCCAGCAGTGAAACGGGGGGACAGGGTCATCAGCCCCAGCATTTT. Its translation: CASSETGGQGHQPQHF.

The chain combines TRBV2 with TRBJ2-5, with D tentatively TRBD2 (6 bases). Germline V gives CDR1 SNHLY, CDR2 FYNNEI. The CDR3 runs to 13 residues. Trimming removed 7 bases from V and 2 bases from J, with 11 bases in between. The CDR3 nucleotides are TGTGCCAGCACGAGGGACTGGCAAGAGACCCAGTACTTC. Translating it yields CASTRDWQETQYF.

CDR3 region: CASSIGGRGNYGYTF. In nucleotides, the CDR3 is TGTGCCAGTAGTATAGGGGGTCGAGGGAACTATGGCTACACCTTC. This chain joins TRBV19 and TRBJ1-2; the D is unclear. This CDR3 is built from 15 residues. The germline V and J ends were trimmed by 1 base and 2 bases, with 11 bases remaining between them. Germline V gene data show CDR1 as LNHDA and CDR2 as SQIVND (reference sequence).

The gene calls are TRBV6-4 and TRBJ2-1; 7 nucleotides line up with TRBD2. This CDR3 has 15 residues. CDR1 and CDR2 (germline): MRHNA, SNTAGT. V lost 4 bases and J lost 2; bases outside the gene matches: 5. The CDR3 bases are TGTGCCAGCAGTGCGGGGCGGGAGCCCTACAATGAGCAGTTCTTC. As protein: CASSAGREPYNEQFF.

This rearrangement joins TRBV28 to TRBJ2-7; TRBD1 might be the D (7 bases). Germline CDR1 and CDR2: MDHEN and SYDVKM. V lost 6 bases and J lost 7, with 16 bases in between. This CDR3 has 13 amino acids. CDR3 region: CASSRGDEWEQYF. The CDR3 DNA reads TGTGCCAGCAGCAGGGGGGATGAGTGGGAGCAGTACTTC.

The gene calls are TRBV5-4 and TRBJ2-2; D is possibly TRBD1 (5 bases). The CDR3 contains 14 residues. The V end was cut by 0 bases, the J end by 5 bases, with 8 bases between. Germline CDR1 is SGHNT and CDR2 is YYREEE (reference sequence). CDR3: CASSLVAGTGELFF. The CDR3 DNA sequence: TGTGCCAGCAGCTTGGTTGCAGGGACCGGGGAGCTGTTTTTT.

The chain recombines TRBV29-1 with TRBJ1-1; D uncertain. The germline gives CDR1 SQVTM, CDR2 ANQGSEA. CDR3 length: 15 amino acids. Trimming took off 5 bases at V and 4 bases at J, with 20 bases between the two ends. The CDR3 protein is CSVWDYTGNATEAFF. The DNA for the CDR3 is TGCAGCGTTTGGGATTACACGGGGAACGCCACTGAAGCTTTCTTT.

About this clone: Other DNA variants within this sample encode the same CDR3. CDR3 in DNA: TGCAGCGTACCCGGTAACACCGGGGAGCTGTTTTTT. Amino acid sequence: CSVPGNTGELFF. The chain uses TRBV29-1 and TRBJ2-2; the D is unclear. Germline-derived CDR1 and CDR2 are SQVTM and ANQGSEA. V shed 6 bases and J shed 2 bases, with 7 bases lying between them. The CDR3 is 12 residues long.

This rearrangement joins TRBV2 to TRBJ2-1; TRBD1 might be the D (5 bases). This CDR3 spans 13 amino acids. Trimming took 8 bases from V and 3 from J, leaving 11 bases between them. Per germline, CDR1 SNHLY and CDR2 FYNNEI. The CDR3 bases are TGTGCCAGCGGGCTGACAGTCTACAATGAGCAGTTCTTC. It specifies CASGLTVYNEQFF.

The sample holds one count of this clone. This sequence joins TRBV19 and TRBJ1-5; TRBD1 aligns across 9 bases. J lost 5 bases, V lost 5 bases, and 4 bases had no gene match. The CDR3 sequence is 14 residues long. Germline loops: CDR1 LNHDA, CDR2 SQIVND (reference sequence). The chain's CDR3 is CASSVRDRDQPQHF. The DNA of the CDR3 is TGTGCCAGTAGTGTCCGGGACAGGGATCAGCCCCAGCATTTT. Variable domain in full (rest from reference TRBV19 and TRBJ1-5): DGGITQSPKYLFRKEGQNVTLSCEQNLNHDAMYWYRQDPGQGLRLIYYSQIVNDFQKGDIAEGYSVSREKKESFPLTVTSAQKNPTAFYLCASSVRDRDQPQHFGDGTRLSIL.

The rearrangement joins TRBV7-9 to TRBJ1-4; 7 bases are shared with TRBD1. Trimming cost V 4 bases and J 3 bases; bases outside gene matches: 8. The CDR3 consists of 16 residues. Germline assignment: CDR1 SEHNR and CDR2 FQNEAQ (reference sequence). For the CDR3, the DNA is TGTGCCAGCAGCTCACAAACAGGGGTGGCTAATGAAAAACTGTTTTTT. Amino acids: CASSSQTGVANEKLFF.

The rearrangement links TRBV28 to TRBJ2-7; 7 bases agree with TRBD1. There are 14 residues in the CDR3. Germline V CDR1 and CDR2: MDHEN, SYDVKM. J gave up 7 bases and V 6 bases, and 12 bases lay outside the gene matches. This chain's CDR3 is CASSHRGGQREQYF. The CDR3 nucleotides are TGTGCCAGCAGCCACAGAGGGGGCCAGAGGGAGCAGTACTTC.

The gene calls are TRBV6-5 and TRBJ1-2; D gene ambiguous. CDR1 and CDR2 (germline): MNHEY, SVGAGI. The CDR3 runs 13 residues. V was clipped by 6 bases and J by 3 bases, with 11 bases between them. In DNA form, the CDR3 reads TGTGCCAGCAGACTCACGTGGGACTATGGCTACACCTTC. Its translation: CASRLTWDYGYTF.

V usage is TRBV6-1 and J usage is TRBJ1-3, with D maybe TRBD1 (5 bases). The CDR3 covers 14 residues. V was shortened by 4 bases and J by 3 bases, with 10 bases between the two germline ends. Germline CDR1 is MNHNS and CDR2 is SASEGT. CDR3 residues: CASSVQGGGNTIYF. In DNA, the CDR3 is TGTGCCAGCAGTGTTCAGGGTGGTGGAAACACCATATATTTT.

This chain uses TRBV5-6 with TRBJ2-3; no clear D gene. CDR3 length: 13 residues. V shed 0 bases and J shed 1 base, with 3 bases lying between them. CDR1 is SGHDT, CDR2 YYEEEE, per germline. CDR3 nucleotides: TGTGCCAGCAGCTTGGGGGGCACAGATACGCAGTATTTT. It specifies CASSLGGTDTQYF. The whole variable domain, filled in from reference TRBV5-6 and TRBJ2-3, reads DAGVTQSPTHLIKTRGQQVTLRCSPKSGHDTVSWYQQALGQGPQFIFQYYEEEERQRGNFPDRFSGHQFPNYSSELNVNALLLGDSALYLCASSLGGTDTQYFGPGTRLTVL.

The V call is TRBV6-6, the J call TRBJ2-5, with 7 bases matching TRBD1. This CDR3 is 15 amino acids long. Germline CDR1 reads MNHNY; CDR2 reads SVGAGI (reference sequence). J gave up 3 bases and V 2 bases, and 6 bases lay outside the gene matches. CDR3 protein: CASSYTGTAKETQYF. The CDR3, as DNA: TGTGCCAGCAGTTACACAGGGACAGCAAAAGAGACCCAGTACTTC.

V and J are TRBV5-4 and TRBJ2-1; 8 bases line up with TRBD2. The V gene's germline CDR1 is SGHNT and CDR2 YYREEE (reference sequence). J lost 3 bases, V lost 4 bases, and 6 bases had no gene match. This CDR3 spans 15 amino acids. The chain's CDR3 is CASSPSGTSYNEQFF. CDR3 DNA sequence: TGTGCCAGCAGCCCTTCCGGGACTAGCTACAATGAGCAGTTCTTC.

The rearrangement links TRBV6-1 to TRBJ2-1, with D possibly matching TRBD2 (6 bases). V gave up 2 bases and J gave up 5 bases, with 22 bases separating them. This CDR3 has 18 residues. CDR1 and CDR2 (germline): MNHNS, SASEGT. CDR3 residues: CASSERRFTGAPDNEQFF. For the CDR3, the DNA is TGTGCCAGCAGTGAAAGGAGGTTTACGGGAGCACCAGACAATGAGCAGTTCTTC.

The chain recombines TRBV27 with TRBJ2-7, with TRBD1 as a possible D gene (6 bases). Trimming took off 0 bases at V and 3 bases at J, with 12 bases between the two ends. The CDR3 covers 15 residues. Germline V gives CDR1 MNHEY, CDR2 SMNVEV (reference sequence). CDR3 sequence: CASSLSGTGFYEQYF. In DNA form, the CDR3 reads TGTGCCAGCAGTTTATCTGGTACAGGGTTCTACGAGCAGTACTTC.

This chain joins TRBV4-1 and TRBJ2-7; tentative D call: TRBD2 (5 bases). Looked up from germline, CDR1 is MGHRA and CDR2 is YSYEKL. CDR3 length equals 18 residues. V was clipped by 1 base and J by 6 bases, with 25 bases between them. The CDR3 DNA follows: TGCGCCAGCAGCCAAGGTGTAGTGAGGGCCAAAGAGGCTCTCGAGCAGTACTTC. It is translated as CASSQGVVRAKEALEQYF.

This chain joins TRBV6-4 and TRBJ1-2; D is ambiguous. Germline-derived CDR1 and CDR2 are MRHNA and SNTAGT. V lost 6 bases to trimming and J lost 3 bases, with 14 bases between them. CDR3 length: 14 amino acids. The CDR3: CASSIQPGDYGYTF. The DNA of the CDR3 is TGTGCCAGCAGCATACAGCCCGGTGACTATGGCTACACCTTC.